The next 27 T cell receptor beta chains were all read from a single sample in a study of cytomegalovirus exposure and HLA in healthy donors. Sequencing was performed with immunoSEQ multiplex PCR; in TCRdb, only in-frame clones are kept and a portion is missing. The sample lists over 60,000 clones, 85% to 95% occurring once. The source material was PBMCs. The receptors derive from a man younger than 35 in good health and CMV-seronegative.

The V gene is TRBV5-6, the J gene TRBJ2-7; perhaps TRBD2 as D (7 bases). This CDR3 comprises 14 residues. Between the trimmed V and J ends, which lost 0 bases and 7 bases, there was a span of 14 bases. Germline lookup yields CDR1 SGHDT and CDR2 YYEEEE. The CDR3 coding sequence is TGTGCCAGCAGCTTGGGTCGGGGGGCAAGGGAGCAGTACTTC. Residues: CASSLGRGAREQYF. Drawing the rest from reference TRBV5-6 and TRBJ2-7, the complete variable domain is DAGVTQSPTHLIKTRGQQVTLRCSPKSGHDTVSWYQQALGQGPQFIFQYYEEEERQRGNFPDRFSGHQFPNYSSELNVNALLLGDSALYLCASSLGRGAREQYFGPGTRLTVT.

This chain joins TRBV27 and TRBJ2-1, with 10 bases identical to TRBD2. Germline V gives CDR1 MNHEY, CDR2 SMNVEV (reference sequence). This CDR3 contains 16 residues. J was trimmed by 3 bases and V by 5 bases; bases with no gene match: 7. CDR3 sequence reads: CASSTLAGVFYNEQFF. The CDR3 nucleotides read TGTGCCAGCAGTACCCTAGCGGGGGTCTTCTACAATGAGCAGTTCTTC.

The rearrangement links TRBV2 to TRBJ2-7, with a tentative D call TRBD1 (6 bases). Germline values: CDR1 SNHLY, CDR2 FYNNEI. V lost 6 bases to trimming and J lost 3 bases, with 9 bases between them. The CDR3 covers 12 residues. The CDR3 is CASREDSYEQYF. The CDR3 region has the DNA TGTGCCAGCAGGGAGGACAGCTACGAGCAGTACTTC.

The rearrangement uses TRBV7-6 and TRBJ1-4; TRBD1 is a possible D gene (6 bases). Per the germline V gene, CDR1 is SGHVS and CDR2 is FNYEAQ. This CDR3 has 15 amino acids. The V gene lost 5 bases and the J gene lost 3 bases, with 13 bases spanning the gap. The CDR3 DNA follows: TGTGCCAGCAGCAGGGGGGGAGCGGCTAATGAAAAACTGTTTTTT. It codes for CASSRGGAANEKLFF.

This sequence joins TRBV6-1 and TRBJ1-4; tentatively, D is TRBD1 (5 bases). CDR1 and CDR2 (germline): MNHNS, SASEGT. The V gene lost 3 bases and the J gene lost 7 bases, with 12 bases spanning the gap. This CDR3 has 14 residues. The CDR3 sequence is CASSDRRVTEKLFF. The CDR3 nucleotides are TGTGCCAGCAGTGACCGCAGGGTAACTGAAAAACTGTTTTTT.

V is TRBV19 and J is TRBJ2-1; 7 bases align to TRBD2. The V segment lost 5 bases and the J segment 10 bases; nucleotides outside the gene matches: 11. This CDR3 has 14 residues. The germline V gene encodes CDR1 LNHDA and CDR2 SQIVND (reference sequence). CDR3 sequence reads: CASSPGGRGAEQFF. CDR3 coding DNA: TGTGCCAGTAGTCCGGGGGGTCGCGGGGCCGAGCAGTTCTTC.

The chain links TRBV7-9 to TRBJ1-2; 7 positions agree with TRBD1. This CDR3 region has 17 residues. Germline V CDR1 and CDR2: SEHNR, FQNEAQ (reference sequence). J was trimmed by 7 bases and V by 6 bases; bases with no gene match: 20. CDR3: CASSRRDEGDRASGYTF. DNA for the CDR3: TGTGCCAGCAGTCGCCGCGATGAGGGCGACAGGGCGAGTGGCTACACCTTC.

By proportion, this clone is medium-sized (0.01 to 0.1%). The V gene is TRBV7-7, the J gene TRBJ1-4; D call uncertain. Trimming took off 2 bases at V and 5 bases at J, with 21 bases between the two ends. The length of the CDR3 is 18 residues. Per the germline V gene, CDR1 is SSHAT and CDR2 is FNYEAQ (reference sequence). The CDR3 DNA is TGTGCCAGCAGCTTACAAGACGGTGGCAGGATGAAGAATGAAAAACTGTTTTTT. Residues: CASSLQDGGRMKNEKLFF.

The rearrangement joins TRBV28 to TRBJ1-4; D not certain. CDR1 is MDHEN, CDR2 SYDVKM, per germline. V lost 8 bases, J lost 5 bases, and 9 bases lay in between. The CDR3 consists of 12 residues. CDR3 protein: CASSPYNEKLFF. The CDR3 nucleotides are TGTGCCAGCTCCCCCTACAATGAAAAACTGTTTTTT.

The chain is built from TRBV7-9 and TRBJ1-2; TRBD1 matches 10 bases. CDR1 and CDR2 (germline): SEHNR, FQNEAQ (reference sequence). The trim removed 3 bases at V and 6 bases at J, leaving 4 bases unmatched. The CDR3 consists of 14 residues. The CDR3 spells CASSFPGTGDGYTF. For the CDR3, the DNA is TGTGCCAGCAGCTTCCCCGGGACAGGGGATGGCTACACCTTC.

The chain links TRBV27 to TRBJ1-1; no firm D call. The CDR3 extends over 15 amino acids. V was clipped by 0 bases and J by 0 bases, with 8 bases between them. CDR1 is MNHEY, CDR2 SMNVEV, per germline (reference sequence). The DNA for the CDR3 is TGTGCCAGCAGTTTATCACAGACAATGAACACTGAAGCTTTCTTT. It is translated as CASSLSQTMNTEAFF.

CDR3 sequence reads: CASSVGLGQGNTEAFF. CDR3 DNA sequence: TGTGCCAGCAGCGTAGGACTAGGACAGGGGAACACTGAAGCTTTCTTT. The V gene is TRBV5-4, the J gene TRBJ1-1, with 8 bases lining up with TRBD1. In germline, CDR1 is SGHNT, CDR2 YYREEE (reference sequence). The ends lost 4 bases at V and 1 base at J; junction bases unmatched: 9. CDR3 length: 16 amino acids.

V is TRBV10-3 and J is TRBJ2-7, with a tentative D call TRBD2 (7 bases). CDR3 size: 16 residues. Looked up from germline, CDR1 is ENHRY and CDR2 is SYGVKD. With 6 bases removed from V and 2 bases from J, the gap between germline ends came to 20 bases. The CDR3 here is CAIRSPSGGHAYEQYF. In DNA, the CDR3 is TGTGCCATCAGGTCCCCCTCCGGGGGGCACGCCTACGAGCAGTACTTC.

Written as DNA, the CDR3 is TGTGCCAGCAGCGTAGTTGCGGGGGGGCAAAATGAGCAGTTCTTC. This translates into CASSVVAGGQNEQFF. The chain combines TRBV9 with TRBJ2-1; 9 bases fit TRBD2. CDR3 size: 15 residues. The germline V gene encodes CDR1 SGDLS and CDR2 YYNGEE. Germline trimming cut 0 bases from V and 7 bases from J; bases unmatched to any gene: 5.

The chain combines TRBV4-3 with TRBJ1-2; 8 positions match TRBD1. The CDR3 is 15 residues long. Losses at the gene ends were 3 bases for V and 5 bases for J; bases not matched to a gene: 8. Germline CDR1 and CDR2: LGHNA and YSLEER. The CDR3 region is CASSQAYRDRYGYTF. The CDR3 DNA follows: TGCGCCAGCAGCCAGGCATACCGGGACAGGTATGGCTACACCTTC.

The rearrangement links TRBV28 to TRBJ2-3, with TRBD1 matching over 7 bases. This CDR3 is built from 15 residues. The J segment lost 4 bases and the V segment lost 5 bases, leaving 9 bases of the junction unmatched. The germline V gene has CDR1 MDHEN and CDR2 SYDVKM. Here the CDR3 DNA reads TGTGCCAGCAGTCCTTCCCGACAGGGCCCAGATACGCAGTATTTT. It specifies CASSPSRQGPDTQYF.

CDR3 nucleotide sequence: TGTGCCAGCAGTACGGTGGGAGGGGAAGCTTTCTTT. Residues: CASSTVGGEAFF. This chain links TRBV27 with TRBJ1-1; D is ambiguous. This CDR3 spans 12 amino acids. Germline V CDR1 and CDR2: MNHEY, SMNVEV (reference sequence). The V end lost 5 bases, the J end lost 8 bases, and 12 bases lay between the germline ends.

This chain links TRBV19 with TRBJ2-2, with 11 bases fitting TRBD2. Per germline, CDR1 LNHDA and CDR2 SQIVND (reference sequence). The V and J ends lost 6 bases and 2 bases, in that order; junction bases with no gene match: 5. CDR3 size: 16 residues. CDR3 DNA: TGTGCCAGTAGCTATAGCGGGGGGGCTAACACCGGGGAGCTGTTTTTT. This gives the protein CASSYSGGANTGELFF.

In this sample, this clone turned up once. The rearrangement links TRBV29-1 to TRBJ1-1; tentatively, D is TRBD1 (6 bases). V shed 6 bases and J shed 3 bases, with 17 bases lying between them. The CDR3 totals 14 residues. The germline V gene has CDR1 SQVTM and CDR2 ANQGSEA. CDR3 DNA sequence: TGCAGCGTGGGGGCGGGGGGAGAGTACACTGAAGCTTTCTTT. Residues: CSVGAGGEYTEAFF. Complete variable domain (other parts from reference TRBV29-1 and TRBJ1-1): SAVISQKPSRDICQRGTSLTIQCQVDSQVTMMFWYRQQPGQSLTLIATANQGSEATYESGFVIDKFPISRPNLTFSTLTVSNMSPEDSSIYLCSVGAGGEYTEAFFGQGTRLTVV.

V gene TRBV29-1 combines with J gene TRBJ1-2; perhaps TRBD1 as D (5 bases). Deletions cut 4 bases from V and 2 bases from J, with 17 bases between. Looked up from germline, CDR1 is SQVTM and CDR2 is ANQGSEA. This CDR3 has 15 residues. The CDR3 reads CSVASRSRENYGYTF. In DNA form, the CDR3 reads TGCAGCGTTGCTTCCCGAAGCAGGGAAAACTATGGCTACACCTTC.

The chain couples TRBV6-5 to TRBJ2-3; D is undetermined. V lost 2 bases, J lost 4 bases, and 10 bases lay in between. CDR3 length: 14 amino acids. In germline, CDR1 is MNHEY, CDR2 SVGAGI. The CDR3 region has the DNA TGTGCCAGCAGTTACCTTACTCAAGCAGATACGCAGTATTTT. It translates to CASSYLTQADTQYF.

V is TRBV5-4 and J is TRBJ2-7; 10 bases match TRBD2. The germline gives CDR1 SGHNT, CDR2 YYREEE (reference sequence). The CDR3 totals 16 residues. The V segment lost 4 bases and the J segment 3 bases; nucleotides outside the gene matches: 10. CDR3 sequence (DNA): TGTGCCAGCAGCGCCGCCGTTCAGCGGGGGGGCTACGAGCAGTACTTC. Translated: CASSAAVQRGGYEQYF.

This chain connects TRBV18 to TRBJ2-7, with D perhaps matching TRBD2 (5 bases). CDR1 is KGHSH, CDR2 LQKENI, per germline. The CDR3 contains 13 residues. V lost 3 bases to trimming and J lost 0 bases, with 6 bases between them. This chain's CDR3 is CASSPGISYEQYF. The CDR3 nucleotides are TGTGCCAGCTCACCCGGGATCTCCTACGAGCAGTACTTC.

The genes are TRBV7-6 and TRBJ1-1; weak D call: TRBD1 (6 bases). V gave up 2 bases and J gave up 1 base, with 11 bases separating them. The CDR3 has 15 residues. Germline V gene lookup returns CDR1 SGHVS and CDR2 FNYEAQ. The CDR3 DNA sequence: TGTGCCAGCAGCTTACGCAGGGGATCGAACACTGAAGCTTTCTTT. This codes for CASSLRRGSNTEAFF. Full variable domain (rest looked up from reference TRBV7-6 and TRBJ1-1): GAGVSQSPRYKVTKRGQDVALRCDPISGHVSLYWYRQALGQGPEFLTYFNYEAQQDKSGLPNDRFSAERPEGSISTLTIQRTEQRDSAMYRCASSLRRGSNTEAFFGQGTRLTVV.

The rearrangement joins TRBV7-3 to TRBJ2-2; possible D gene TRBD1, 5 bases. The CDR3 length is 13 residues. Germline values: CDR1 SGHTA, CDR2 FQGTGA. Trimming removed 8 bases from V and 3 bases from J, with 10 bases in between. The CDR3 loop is CASQKGYTGELFF. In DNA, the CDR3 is TGTGCCAGCCAGAAGGGGTACACCGGGGAGCTGTTTTTT.

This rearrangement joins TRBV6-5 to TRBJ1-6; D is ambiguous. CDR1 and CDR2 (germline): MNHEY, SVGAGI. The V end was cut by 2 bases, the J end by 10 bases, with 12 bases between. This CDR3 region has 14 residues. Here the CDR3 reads CASSYDRGSSPLHF. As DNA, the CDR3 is TGTGCCAGCAGTTACGACCGAGGGTCCTCACCCCTCCACTTT.

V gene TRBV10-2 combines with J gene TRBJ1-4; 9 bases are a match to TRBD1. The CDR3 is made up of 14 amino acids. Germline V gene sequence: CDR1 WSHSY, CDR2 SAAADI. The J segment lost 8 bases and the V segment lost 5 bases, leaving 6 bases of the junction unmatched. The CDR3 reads CASSRGQGGEKLFF. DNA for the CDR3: TGCGCCAGCAGTAGGGGACAGGGAGGCGAAAAACTGTTTTTT.